Below are 21 T cell receptor beta chains sequenced from a single sample in a study of regulatory T cells in long-lasting Graves disease. Time point of the sample: newly diagnosed GD, antithyroid drugs for less than 3 months. TCR sequences were obtained from RNA taken from PBMCs. Libraries of TCR beta came from iRepertoire HTBI primers plus Arm-PCR of CDR3 regions. In TCRdb, the multiplex PCR reads were re-called with MiXCR into one record per CDR3 protein. This sample carries 350,000 to 450,000 distinct CDR3 sequences, around 16% of them seen once, and the ten largest clones take roughly 7.7%. A further study also used this sample, focusing on T cells in Graves' hyperthyroidism and ophthalmopathy.

Here the sequenced sample was peripheral blood mononuclear cells (PBMCs), taken at new diagnosis, from a patient treated with antithyroid drugs. These receptors came from a woman aged 40-49 years with Graves disease.

In its sample, this clonotype was seen many times. V gene TRBV27 combines with J gene TRBJ2-3, with TRBD2 identical over 7 bases. V lost 5 bases to trimming and J lost 4 bases; unmatched junction nucleotides: 6. The CDR3 is 14 residues long. The germline V gene has CDR1 MNHEY and CDR2 SMNVEV (reference sequence). Here the CDR3 DNA reads TGTGCCAGCAGTCGGGGCGGGAGTGCAGATACGCAGTATTTT. Its protein product is CASSRGGSADTQYF.

This clonotype was observed at least ten times. The chain employs TRBV12-5 and TRBJ2-1; D is unresolved. CDR3 size: 17 residues. Germline-derived CDR1 and CDR2 are LGHNT and FRNRAP. The V end lost 4 bases, the J end lost 5 bases, and 21 bases lay between the germline ends. The CDR3 loop is CASGSPLTPLINNEQFF. In DNA, the CDR3 is TGTGCTAGTGGTTCGCCCCTTACCCCCCTCATTAACAATGAGCAGTTCTTC.

This clonotype was counted only a few times. The genes are TRBV4-3 and TRBJ2-1, with 9 nucleotides matching TRBD1. The CDR3 runs 14 residues. Germline trimming cut 4 bases from V and 5 bases from J; bases unmatched to any gene: 3. Germline CDR1 LGHNA, CDR2 YSLEER. The CDR3 DNA follows: TGCGCCAGCAGCCCGGACAGGGGAAACAATGAGCAGTTCTTC. Translated: CASSPDRGNNEQFF.

V is TRBV24-1 and J is TRBJ2-2; 9 bases are shared with TRBD1. J was trimmed by 6 bases and V by 2 bases; bases with no gene match: 15. Per germline, CDR1 KGHDR and CDR2 SFDVKD. The length of the CDR3 is 19 residues. This chain's CDR3 is CATSDWGAPGQGFPGELFF. As DNA, the CDR3 is TGTGCCACCAGTGATTGGGGGGCCCCGGGACAGGGTTTTCCCGGGGAGCTGTTTTTT.

V usage is TRBV10-1 and J usage is TRBJ1-2; D is possibly TRBD1 (5 bases). CDR1 is WNHNN and CDR2 is SYGVQD in the germline V gene (reference sequence). The CDR3 loop spans 14 amino acids. Trimming took off 7 bases at V and 1 base at J, with 13 bases between the two ends. CDR3 nucleotide sequence: TGCGCCAGCAATCCGGGACTACGTAACTATGGCTACACCTTC. Protein product: CASNPGLRNYGYTF.

Comment on this clonotype: A read error may explain this, as a much larger clone is one base away. The chain uses TRBV29-1 and TRBJ1-1, with 7 bases lining up with TRBD1. Germline V gene lookup returns CDR1 SQVTM and CDR2 ANQGSEA. This CDR3 is 13 amino acids long. CDR3 nucleotide sequence: TGCAGCGTGACAGGGAGAGGAAACACTAAAGCTTTCTTT. Its protein product is CSVTGRGNTKAFF.

In this sample, this clonotype turned up a few times. A much larger clone lies a single base off, so this may be a read error. The chain joins TRBV19 to TRBJ1-1; D is possibly TRBD1 (5 bases). The CDR3 is made up of 14 amino acids. Germline V lookup: CDR1 LNHDA, CDR2 SQIVND (reference sequence). The germline V and J ends were trimmed by 4 bases and 1 base, with 10 bases remaining between them. CDR3 residues: CASSTGRRNTEAFF. The CDR3 DNA reads as TGTGCCAGTAGTACGGGACGGAGGAACACTGAAGCTTTCTTT.

This clonotype was recorded at least ten times. The rearrangement joins TRBV12-3 or TRBV12-4 to TRBJ1-5; a weak D match, TRBD1 (6 bases). The CDR3 loop spans 15 amino acids. V dropped 1 base and J dropped 3 bases, with 10 bases sitting between them. In nucleotides, the CDR3 is TGTGCCAGCAGTTTAGAGGGGGTCATCAATCAGCCCCAGCATTTT. Amino acid sequence: CASSLEGVINQPQHF.

V is TRBV6-2 or TRBV6-3 and J is TRBJ2-3; the match to TRBD1 covers 7 bases. V lost 6 bases to trimming and J lost 1 base; unmatched junction nucleotides: 10. This CDR3 contains 16 residues. Germline CDR1 MNHEY, CDR2 SVGEGT. CDR3 region: CASRRQKGAGTDTQYF. In DNA, the CDR3 is TGTGCCAGCAGAAGACAAAAGGGGGCCGGCACAGATACGCAGTATTTT.

This clonotype was counted ten times or more. The chain combines TRBV7-8 with TRBJ2-3; possible D gene TRBD1, 5 bases. The CDR3 has 13 residues. The V and J ends lost 3 bases and 4 bases respectively, with 8 bases between them. CDR1 is SGHVS, CDR2 FQNEAQ, per germline. CDR3 DNA sequence: TGTGCCAGCAGCTTCCCCAGGGCAGATACGCAGTATTTT. Residues: CASSFPRADTQYF.

Regarding this clonotype: In this CDR3 the conserved last residue, phenylalanine or tryptophan, is missing, so a read error is likely. The V gene is TRBV20-1, the J gene TRBJ2-7; no clear D. The V gene's germline CDR1 is DFQATT and CDR2 SNEGSKA (reference sequence). Trimming pared 3 bases from V and 1 base from J, leaving 16 bases between. The CDR3 contains 15 residues. CDR3 DNA: TGCAGTGCTAGGACATGGACGGGCTCTTCCTACGAGCAGTACTCC. It translates to CSARTWTGSSYEQYS.

There are many counts of this clonotype. The rearrangement joins TRBV3-1 to TRBJ1-5, with unresolved D. The CDR3 runs 13 residues. Germline loops: CDR1 LGHDT, CDR2 YNNKEL (reference sequence). With 0 bases removed from V and 7 bases from J, the gap between germline ends came to 7 bases. Here the CDR3 reads CASSQDTGQPQHF. The CDR3 DNA reads as TGTGCCAGCAGCCAAGACACCGGCCAGCCCCAGCATTTT.

At least ten counts were recorded for this clonotype. The chain employs TRBV19 and TRBJ2-2; 11 positions match TRBD1. J lost 9 bases, V lost 8 bases, and 8 bases had no gene match. CDR3 size: 14 residues. CDR1 is LNHDA, CDR2 SQIVND, per germline (reference sequence). The CDR3 DNA reads as TGTGCCAGTTTGCCGGGACAGGGGGACCGGGAGCTGTTTTTT. Amino acids: CASLPGQGDRELFF.

This clonotype was counted a single time. The chain combines TRBV10-1 with TRBJ2-2; D gene ambiguous. V shed 4 bases and J shed 6 bases, with 9 bases lying between them. CDR3 length: 13 residues. In germline, CDR1 is WNHNN, CDR2 SYGVQD (reference sequence). Here the CDR3 reads CASSVRTAGELFF. CDR3 in DNA: TGCGCCAGCAGTGTTAGAACCGCCGGGGAGCTGTTTTTT.

For this clonotype: At one of its ends the junction is not consistent with the germline gene, which may arise from a read error. The chain employs TRBV11-2 and TRBJ2-7, with 7 bases fitting TRBD1. Germline V gene lookup returns CDR1 SGHAT and CDR2 FQNNGV. This CDR3 comprises 13 residues. As DNA, the CDR3 is TGTGCCAGCATCCGGGACAGCTTCACCGAGCACTACTTC. Translating it yields CASIRDSFTEHYF.

On this clonotype: Since no conserved phenylalanine or tryptophan closes the CDR3, a read error is the likely cause. This chain links TRBV18 with TRBJ1-1; D perhaps matches TRBD1 (5 bases). Trimming removed 5 bases from V and 3 bases from J, with 16 bases in between. The CDR3 length is 15 residues. Per germline, CDR1 KGHSH and CDR2 LQKENI. Here the CDR3 reads CASSSGSGHHTEAFL. The DNA for the CDR3 is TGTGCCAGCTCATCTGGGTCAGGGCATCACACTGAAGCTTTCTTG.

The chain joins TRBV5-5 to TRBJ2-1; TRBD1 matches 7 bases. The CDR3 length is 15 residues. CDR1 is SGHKS and CDR2 is YYEKEE in the germline V gene (reference sequence). The trim removed 2 bases at V and 0 bases at J, leaving 2 bases unmatched. The CDR3: CASSFWDSSYNEQFF. The CDR3 coding sequence is TGTGCCAGCAGCTTCTGGGACAGCTCCTACAATGAGCAGTTCTTC.

This clonotype has only a few counts. V is TRBV6-4 and J is TRBJ2-5; 11 nucleotides agree with TRBD2. The J segment lost 4 bases and the V segment lost 6 bases, leaving 7 bases of the junction unmatched. Germline assignment: CDR1 MRHNA and CDR2 SNTAGT. There are 15 residues in the CDR3. The CDR3 loop reads CASRGLSGRAETQYF. The CDR3 DNA sequence: TGTGCCAGCAGGGGGCTTAGCGGGAGGGCAGAGACCCAGTACTTC.

The rearrangement uses TRBV30 and TRBJ2-2; 10 positions match TRBD2. Per the germline V gene, CDR1 is GTSNPN and CDR2 is SVGIG (reference sequence). The CDR3 is made up of 14 amino acids. J gave up 7 bases and V 8 bases, and 10 bases lay outside the gene matches. The CDR3 DNA is TGTGCCACCCCGGGACTAGCGTATCACGGGGAGCTGTTTTTT. It codes for CATPGLAYHGELFF.

The chain has TRBV29-1 and TRBJ1-2; 7 bases match TRBD1. CDR1 and CDR2 from the germline V gene are SQVTM and ANQGSEA. The trim removed 3 bases at V and 6 bases at J, leaving 7 bases unmatched. CDR3 length equals 13 residues. DNA for the CDR3: TGCAGCGTTGAGGGAGACAGGGCTCATGGCTACACCTTC. Its translation: CSVEGDRAHGYTF.

This clonotype has at least ten counts. This chain links TRBV2 with TRBJ2-7, with D possibly TRBD2 on 6 matching bases. V was trimmed by 4 bases and J by 2 bases, leaving 6 bases between them. CDR3 length: 12 residues. Looked up from germline, CDR1 is SNHLY and CDR2 is FYNNEI. CDR3 protein: CASSGGTYEQYF. CDR3 DNA: TGTGCCAGCAGTGGCGGGACCTACGAGCAGTACTTC.